This T cell receptor (beta chain) was observed in a study of blood T cell repertoires in COVID-19. Germline CDR1 reads SGHKS; CDR2 reads YYEKEE (reference sequence). After removal of 2 bases from V and 0 bases from J, the junction contained 3 bases not matched to a gene. This CDR3 region has 15 residues. Participants had their cohort set by participant-reported clinical history. Before being deemed recovered, Cohort 3 donors had two negative PCRs, clearance, or symptom resolution. Repertoires were generated with immunoSEQ multiplex PCR, while TCRdb's copy carries only in-frame clones and drops some. The table includes 450,000 to 500,000 clones, 87% detected once.

The chain uses TRBV5-5 and TRBJ1-2, with 8 bases aligning to TRBD1. The clonotype was recovered from a woman aged 18-29 years who had recovered from COVID-19. Sequences were obtained from PBMCs or T cells enriched from blood (not recorded which). CDR3 protein: CASSLTGGSNYGYTF. DNA of the CDR3: TGTGCCAGCAGCTTAACAGGGGGGTCTAACTATGGCTACACCTTC.